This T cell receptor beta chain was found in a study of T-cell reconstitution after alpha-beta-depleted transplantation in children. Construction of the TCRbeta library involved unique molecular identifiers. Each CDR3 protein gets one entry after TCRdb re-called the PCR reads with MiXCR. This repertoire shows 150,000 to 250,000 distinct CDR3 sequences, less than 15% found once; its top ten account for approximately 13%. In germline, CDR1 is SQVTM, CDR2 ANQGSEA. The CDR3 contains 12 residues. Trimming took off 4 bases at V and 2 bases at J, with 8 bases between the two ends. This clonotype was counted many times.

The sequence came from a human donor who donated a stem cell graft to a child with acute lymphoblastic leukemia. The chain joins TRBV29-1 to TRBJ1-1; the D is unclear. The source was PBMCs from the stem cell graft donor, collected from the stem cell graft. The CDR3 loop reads CSVADQNTEAFF. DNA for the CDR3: TGCAGCGTTGCGGATCAAAACACTGAAGCTTTCTTT.